The source of this TCR beta chain is a study of beta chain features in type 1 diabetes. Overall study context: Across all samples, over 85 million sorted cells were examined. Study findings and constraints: Significant though moderate, a shortening of TCRB CDR3s appeared in all four CD4+ subsets of Type 1 diabetes patients.

Expressed TCRB transcripts were sequenced, since all the RNA that had been isolated was reverse transcribed. The method was immunoSEQ multiplex PCR; TCRdb's version includes in-frame clones alone and lacks a portion of them. The profile shows a few hundred thousand clones, over 8.5% of them singletons. This clone was seen more than once but under ten times. Its antigen is currently unknown. After removal of 5 bases from V and 0 bases from J, the junction contained 10 bases not matched to a gene. Germline V gives CDR1 MDHEN, CDR2 SYDVKM. CDR3 length equals 18 residues. The rearrangement uses TRBV28 and TRBJ2-6, with 7 bases fitting TRBD2. Sequenced material: central memory CD4+ T cells from blood. The sequence came from a man in his thirties or forties with type 1 diabetes. The CDR3 reads CASSPRAGRLSGANVLTF. The CDR3 coding sequence is TGTGCCAGCAGTCCCCGAGCGGGAAGACTCTCTGGGGCCAACGTCCTGACTTTC. The complete variable domain, with remaining parts taken from reference TRBV28 and TRBJ2-6, reads DVKVTQSSRYLVKRTGEKVFLECVQDMDHENMFWYRQDPGLGLRLIYFSYDVKMKEKGDIPEGYSVSREKKERFSLILESASTNQTSMYLCASSPRAGRLSGANVLTFGAGSRLTVL.